The T cell receptor (beta chain) under discussion was sequenced for a study of blood T cells in healthy people across ages. PCR was performed a second time for 7 to 11 cycles using a sample-barcoded 5' primer and a J-beta primer mix. TCRdb independently ran MiXCR on the 5' RACE reads; one entry per CDR3 protein. The data show hundreds of thousands of distinct CDR3 sequences, 58% seen once. J gave up 1 base and V 5 bases, and 7 bases lay outside the gene matches. This CDR3 region has 16 residues. Each sample yielded at least 6 million isolated PBMCs. The chain is built from TRBV12-3 or TRBV12-4 and TRBJ2-2; 7 bases match TRBD1. This clonotype was obtained from a man aged 30 to 39 in good health. The sequencing sample was made of blood. CDR3 DNA: TGTGCCAGCAGTCCCCCGGGACAGCGGAACACCGGGGAGCTGTTTTTT. Translating it yields CASSPPGQRNTGELFF.